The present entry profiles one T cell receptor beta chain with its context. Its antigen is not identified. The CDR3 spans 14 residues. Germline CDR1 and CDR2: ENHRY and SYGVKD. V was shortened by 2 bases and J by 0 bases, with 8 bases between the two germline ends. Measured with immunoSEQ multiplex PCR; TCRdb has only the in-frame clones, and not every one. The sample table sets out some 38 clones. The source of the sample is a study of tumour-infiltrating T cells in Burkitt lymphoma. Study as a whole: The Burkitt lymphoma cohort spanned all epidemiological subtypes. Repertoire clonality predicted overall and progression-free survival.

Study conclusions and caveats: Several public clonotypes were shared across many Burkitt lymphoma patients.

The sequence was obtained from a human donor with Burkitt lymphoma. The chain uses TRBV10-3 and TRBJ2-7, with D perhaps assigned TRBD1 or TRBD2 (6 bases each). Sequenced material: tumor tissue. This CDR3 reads CAISERGDSYEQYF. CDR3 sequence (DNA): TGTGCCATCAGTGAGAGGGGGGACTCCTACGAGCAGTACTTC.